This entry lists 29 T cell receptor beta chains sequenced from one sample in a study of OX40 agonist ivuxolimab in advanced cancers. The data were produced by immunoSEQ multiplex PCR, yet TCRdb's version contains in-frame clones alone and is incomplete. Here the sample spans some 30,000 clones, about 90% being singletons. Sequencing was performed on CD4+ or CD8+ T cells sorted from blood, taken in a trial of the OX40 agonist ivuxolimab. The receptors stem from an adult with an advanced solid tumor such as melanoma, head and neck, liver or kidney cancer.

The rearrangement uses TRBV2 and TRBJ2-3; the D is unclear. Trimming shortened V by 1 base and J by 4 bases, and 15 bases separated the two germline ends. Germline V CDR1 and CDR2: SNHLY, FYNNEI. The CDR3 has 16 residues. CDR3: CASSEVEGLSPDTQYF. CDR3 nucleotide sequence: TGTGCCAGCAGTGAAGTTGAAGGGTTGAGCCCAGATACGCAGTATTTT.

The chain links TRBV27 to TRBJ2-7; 9 nucleotides line up with TRBD1. CDR1 MNHEY and CDR2 SMNVEV come from the germline V gene (reference sequence). The CDR3 is made up of 14 amino acids. V trimming: 2 bases; J trimming: 5 bases; junction bases outside the gene matches: 4. CDR3 nucleotides: TGTGCCAGCAGTTTAGGGACAGGGTTCAACGAGCAGTACTTC. It encodes CASSLGTGFNEQYF.

This chain connects TRBV7-9 to TRBJ2-7, with D tentatively TRBD2 (5 bases). CDR3 length: 15 residues. Germline V CDR1 and CDR2: SEHNR, FQNEAQ (reference sequence). V shed 1 base and J shed 2 bases, with 12 bases lying between them. Here the CDR3 reads CASSLVRGFAYEQYF. The CDR3 DNA sequence: TGTGCCAGCAGCTTAGTACGGGGTTTCGCCTACGAGCAGTACTTC.

The chain links TRBV5-1 to TRBJ2-7; D unclear. Deletions cut 4 bases from V and 7 bases from J, with 12 bases between. Germline values: CDR1 SGHRS, CDR2 YFSETQ. The CDR3 is 12 amino acids. The CDR3, as DNA: TGCGCCAGCAGCGCGGTTGGGTATGAGCAGTACTTC. Translation gives CASSAVGYEQYF.

The CDR3 DNA follows: TGTGCCAGCAGTGAAAGCTTTTTTGGACAGCCTGGCAATCAGCCCCAGCATTTT. Translation: CASSESFFGQPGNQPQHF. The chain has TRBV2 and TRBJ1-5; perhaps TRBD1 as D (6 bases). The CDR3 loop spans 18 amino acids. V dropped 2 bases and J dropped 2 bases, with 19 bases sitting between them. CDR1 and CDR2 from the germline V gene are SNHLY and FYNNEI.

The chain combines TRBV9 with TRBJ1-1; D not resolved. The CDR3 extends over 13 amino acids. The V and J ends lost 0 bases and 6 bases respectively, with 9 bases between them. Germline loops: CDR1 SGDLS, CDR2 YYNGEE. The CDR3 loop reads CASSVDSGAEAFF. In nucleotides, the CDR3 is TGTGCCAGCAGCGTAGACAGCGGCGCTGAAGCTTTCTTT.

In its sample, this clone ranks as medium-sized (0.01 to 0.1%). The chain is built from TRBV7-8 and TRBJ1-1; no reliable D call. V lost 0 bases to trimming and J lost 5 bases, with 7 bases between them. The CDR3 has 13 residues. Germline V gives CDR1 SGHVS, CDR2 FQNEAQ. This chain's CDR3 is CASSLAQGTEAFF. The CDR3 bases are TGTGCCAGCAGCTTAGCGCAAGGGACTGAAGCTTTCTTT.

Judged by abundance, this clone is medium-sized. The genes are TRBV5-1 and TRBJ1-2, with D perhaps TRBD1 (5 bases). The V end was cut by 1 base, the J end by 4 bases, with 11 bases between. From germline, CDR1 is SGHRS and CDR2 YFSETQ. The CDR3 spans 14 residues. The CDR3 is CASSLSSGSYGYTF. The CDR3 DNA follows: TGCGCCAGCAGCTTGTCTTCAGGGAGCTATGGCTACACCTTC. Full variable domain (outside the CDR3, taken from reference TRBV5-1 and TRBJ1-2): KAGVTQTPRYLIKTRGQQVTLSCSPISGHRSVSWYQQTPGQGLQFLFEYFSETQRNKGNFPGRFSGRQFSNSRSEMNVSTLELGDSALYLCASSLSSGSYGYTFGSGTRLTVV.

The chain combines TRBV9 with TRBJ2-7; D may correspond to TRBD1 or TRBD2 (5 bases each). V lost 0 bases, J lost 6 bases, and 10 bases lay in between. The CDR3 is 13 residues long. From germline, CDR1 is SGDLS and CDR2 YYNGEE. The chain's CDR3 is CASSVGGAREQYF. The CDR3 nucleotides are TGTGCCAGCAGCGTAGGAGGGGCGCGCGAGCAGTACTTC. Looking up the rest from reference TRBV9 and TRBJ2-7 gives the full variable domain: DSGVTQTPKHLITATGQRVTLRCSPRSGDLSVYWYQQSLDQGLQFLIQYYNGEERAKGNILERFSAQQFPDLHSELNLSSLELGDSALYFCASSVGGAREQYFGPGTRLTVT.

The V gene is TRBV5-6, the J gene TRBJ2-7; no definite D call. V lost 4 bases and J 3 bases, leaving 20 bases between the germline ends. The CDR3 is 16 residues long. Germline CDR1 is SGHDT and CDR2 is YYEEEE. The CDR3 loop reads CASSPGPSEVSYEQYF. The CDR3 DNA reads TGTGCCAGCAGCCCCGGTCCCAGCGAGGTCAGCTACGAGCAGTACTTC. Full variable domain (missing parts from reference TRBV5-6 and TRBJ2-7): DAGVTQSPTHLIKTRGQQVTLRCSPKSGHDTVSWYQQALGQGPQFIFQYYEEEERQRGNFPDRFSGHQFPNYSSELNVNALLLGDSALYLCASSPGPSEVSYEQYFGPGTRLTVT.

The chain joins TRBV14 to TRBJ2-7, with 12 bases fitting TRBD1. The CDR3 runs 16 residues. V lost 3 bases and J lost 1; bases outside the gene matches: 4. Germline values: CDR1 SGHDN, CDR2 FVKESK. The CDR3 region is CASSQPGQGASYEQYF. CDR3 in DNA: TGTGCCAGCAGCCAGCCGGGACAGGGGGCTTCCTACGAGCAGTACTTC.

The count of this clone is one. The J gene is TRBJ2-7, the V gene TRBV10-2; TRBD2 agrees at 14 bases. The V and J ends lost 4 bases and 3 bases, in that order; junction bases with no gene match: 2. CDR3 length equals 15 residues. Germline CDR1 is WSHSY and CDR2 is SAAADI. The CDR3, as DNA: TGCGCCAGCAGTGGACTAGCGGGAGGGAACTACGAGCAGTACTTC. Encoded protein: CASSGLAGGNYEQYF.

The V gene is TRBV6-5, the J gene TRBJ2-7, with 9 positions matching TRBD1. The germline V gene encodes CDR1 MNHEY and CDR2 SVGAGI. The length of the CDR3 is 15 residues. J lost 6 bases, V lost 6 bases, and 12 bases had no gene match. The CDR3 DNA reads as TGTGCCAGCAGCCCGGGACAGGGTCTCTCCGGCGAGCAGTACTTC. This codes for CASSPGQGLSGEQYF.

This chain joins TRBV19 and TRBJ1-1; D not certain. The CDR3 sequence is 11 residues long. The V gene lost 6 bases and the J gene lost 6 bases, with 8 bases spanning the gap. Germline loops: CDR1 LNHDA, CDR2 SQIVND (reference sequence). CDR3 protein: CASRRWAEAFF. The CDR3 DNA reads as TGTGCCAGTAGAAGATGGGCTGAAGCTTTCTTT.

This clone was seen just once. The V and J genes are TRBV28 and TRBJ2-7; 7 positions match TRBD2. J lost 3 bases, V lost 11 bases, and 7 bases had no gene match. The length of the CDR3 is 12 residues. Germline CDR1 is MDHEN and CDR2 is SYDVKM. CDR3 sequence (DNA): TGTGCCTCCCGGGGGGACTACTACGAGCAGTACTTC. It yields the protein CASRGDYYEQYF.

This clone was recorded once. The chain carries TRBV25-1 and TRBJ2-5; 9 bases match TRBD2. This CDR3 is built from 17 residues. Germline CDR1 and CDR2: MGHDK and SYGVNS. V lost 0 bases and J lost 3; bases outside the gene matches: 8. This CDR3 reads CASSEYGRGRVEETQYF. The CDR3 DNA is TGTGCCAGCAGTGAATACGGGCGCGGGAGGGTGGAAGAGACCCAGTACTTC.

The V gene is TRBV4-3, the J gene TRBJ1-2; no clear D gene. The CDR3 is 14 residues long. Germline loops: CDR1 LGHNA, CDR2 YSLEER. V lost 1 base and J lost 7, with 13 bases in between. CDR3 DNA: TGCGCCAGCAGCCAAGCTCCTTCCCGGGGTGGCTACACCTTC. Its translation is CASSQAPSRGGYTF.

The rearrangement uses TRBV7-9 and TRBJ2-2, with a weak D call TRBD1 (5 bases). CDR3 length: 16 residues. V shed 1 base and J shed 0 bases, with 9 bases lying between them. Germline lookup yields CDR1 SEHNR and CDR2 FQNEAQ (reference sequence). CDR3 in DNA: TGTGCCAGCAGCTTAGTTCTCAGGGCGAACACCGGGGAGCTGTTTTTT. It yields the protein CASSLVLRANTGELFF.

The chain recombines TRBV4-2 with TRBJ2-7, with TRBD2 matching over 7 bases. The length of the CDR3 is 14 residues. Germline CDR1 reads LGHNA; CDR2 reads YNFKEQ. Germline trimming cut 8 bases from V and 0 bases from J; bases unmatched to any gene: 7. The CDR3 sequence is CASGAGFNSYEQYF. Written as DNA, the CDR3 is TGTGCCAGCGGAGCGGGATTCAACTCCTACGAGCAGTACTTC.

The chain has TRBV9 and TRBJ2-1, with unresolved D. Trimming left V 3 bases short and J 7 bases short, with 8 bases between. The CDR3 is made up of 12 amino acids. Germline CDR1 SGDLS, CDR2 YYNGEE. The CDR3 loop is CASSAPSNEQFF. CDR3 bases: TGTGCCAGCAGCGCACCAAGTAATGAGCAGTTCTTC.

This clone showed up just a few times. V gene TRBV7-6 combines with J gene TRBJ2-7, with TRBD2 matching over 9 bases. The CDR3 has 16 residues. The ends lost 5 bases at V and 3 bases at J; junction bases unmatched: 11. CDR1 is SGHVS and CDR2 is FNYEAQ in the germline V gene. CDR3 in amino acids: CASSPGLARGFYEQYF. CDR3 DNA: TGTGCCAGCAGCCCCGGACTAGCGCGCGGGTTCTACGAGCAGTACTTC. Based on the CDR3 plus reference TRBV7-6 and TRBJ2-7, the full variable domain is GAGVSQSPRYKVTKRGQDVALRCDPISGHVSLYWYRQALGQGPEFLTYFNYEAQQDKSGLPNDRFSAERPEGSISTLTIQRTEQRDSAMYRCASSPGLARGFYEQYFGPGTRLTVT.

V and J are TRBV11-1 and TRBJ2-7, with D possibly matching TRBD2 (5 bases). The V end lost 4 bases, the J end lost 9 bases, and 13 bases lay between the germline ends. The V gene's germline CDR1 is SGHAT and CDR2 FQDESV (reference sequence). The CDR3 loop spans 12 amino acids. CDR3 amino acids: CASSSGERMQYF. The CDR3 bases are TGTGCCAGCAGCTCCGGGGAACGGATGCAGTACTTC.

The rearrangement uses TRBV6-5 and TRBJ1-1; the D gene is possibly TRBD1 (6 bases). Looked up from germline, CDR1 is MNHEY and CDR2 is SVGAGI. V lost 6 bases to trimming and J lost 5 bases, with 10 bases between them. This CDR3 spans 12 amino acids. CDR3 bases: TGTGCCAGCAGGACCCAGGGGACTGAAGCTTTCTTT. It is translated as CASRTQGTEAFF.

Remarks on this clone: An end of the junction does not agree with germline; a read error may underlie this. Other DNA sequences in the same sample also yield this CDR3. The chain links TRBV27 to TRBJ1-4; the D gene is possibly TRBD1 (5 bases). Looked up from germline, CDR1 is MNHEY and CDR2 is SMNVEV (reference sequence). The CDR3 covers 15 residues. CDR3 bases: TGTGCCAGCAGTTTTTCTGGGGCCGCTGGTGAAAAGCTGTTTTTT. This codes for CASSFSGAAGEKLFF.

The chain carries TRBV9 and TRBJ2-7; D is possibly TRBD1 (6 bases). Trimming stripped 1 base from V and 5 bases from J, with 13 bases between. Germline V CDR1 and CDR2: SGDLS, YYNGEE. The CDR3 sequence is 14 residues long. This CDR3 reads CASSVTPGEHEQYF. DNA of the CDR3: TGTGCCAGCAGCGTAACCCCAGGGGAACACGAGCAGTACTTC.

This clone is medium-sized in the sample. The V call is TRBV27, the J call TRBJ2-7; TRBD1 might be the D (5 bases). From germline, CDR1 is MNHEY and CDR2 SMNVEV (reference sequence). Trimming removed 4 bases from V and 4 bases from J, with 14 bases in between. The CDR3 runs 14 residues. The CDR3 region is CASSYNQGSYEQYF. Written as DNA, the CDR3 is TGTGCCAGCAGTTATAACCAGGGTTCTTACGAGCAGTACTTC.

The rearrangement links TRBV27 to TRBJ2-7; tentatively, D is TRBD1 or TRBD2 (6 bases each). This CDR3 spans 16 amino acids. Germline loops: CDR1 MNHEY, CDR2 SMNVEV (reference sequence). V lost 2 bases to trimming and J lost 4 bases, with 18 bases between them. The CDR3 DNA sequence: TGTGCCAGCAGTTTAGGGAAGGGGGGCCTGCTTTACGAGCAGTACTTC. Protein sequence: CASSLGKGGLLYEQYF.

This clone has only a few counts. The rearrangement joins TRBV9 to TRBJ2-5; 7 bases align to TRBD1. Losses at the gene ends were 0 bases for V and 5 bases for J; bases not matched to a gene: 7. The CDR3 extends over 15 amino acids. Germline V gene lookup returns CDR1 SGDLS and CDR2 YYNGEE. CDR3 amino acids: CASSVGDRAWETQYF. The DNA for the CDR3 is TGTGCCAGCAGCGTAGGTGACAGGGCTTGGGAGACCCAGTACTTC.

This sequence joins TRBV7-9 and TRBJ2-5, with TRBD1 matching over 9 bases. The CDR3 covers 15 residues. V dropped 3 bases and J dropped 5; count of bases not matched to a gene: 7. CDR1 and CDR2 from the germline V gene are SEHNR and FQNEAQ (reference sequence). DNA of the CDR3: TGTGCCAGCAGCTTCCGACAGGGGGTCTCGGAGACCCAGTACTTC. Its protein product is CASSFRQGVSETQYF.